This T cell receptor beta chain was observed in a study of blood T cell repertoires in COVID-19. As processed by the authors: Reference gene primer amplification gave estimated nucleated cell counts. The assay was immunoSEQ multiplex PCR, and TCRdb's table has in-frame clones only and misses some. The V and J calls and the clone size are those of that table, but D and trimming were determined from the DNA. The sample carries 100,000 or so clones, about 81% recorded once. The CDR3 runs 15 residues. Trimming pared 1 base from V and 2 bases from J, leaving 11 bases between. Germline loops: CDR1 MNHNS, CDR2 SASEGT.

The J gene is TRBJ1-2, the V gene TRBV6-1, with D hard to call. The sample comprised peripheral blood. The source of this sequence is an older woman with acute or convalescent COVID-19. In DNA form, the CDR3 reads TGTGCCAGCAGTGAAGTTTTCCGGTTCAACTATGGCTACACCTTC. Translation gives CASSEVFRFNYGYTF.